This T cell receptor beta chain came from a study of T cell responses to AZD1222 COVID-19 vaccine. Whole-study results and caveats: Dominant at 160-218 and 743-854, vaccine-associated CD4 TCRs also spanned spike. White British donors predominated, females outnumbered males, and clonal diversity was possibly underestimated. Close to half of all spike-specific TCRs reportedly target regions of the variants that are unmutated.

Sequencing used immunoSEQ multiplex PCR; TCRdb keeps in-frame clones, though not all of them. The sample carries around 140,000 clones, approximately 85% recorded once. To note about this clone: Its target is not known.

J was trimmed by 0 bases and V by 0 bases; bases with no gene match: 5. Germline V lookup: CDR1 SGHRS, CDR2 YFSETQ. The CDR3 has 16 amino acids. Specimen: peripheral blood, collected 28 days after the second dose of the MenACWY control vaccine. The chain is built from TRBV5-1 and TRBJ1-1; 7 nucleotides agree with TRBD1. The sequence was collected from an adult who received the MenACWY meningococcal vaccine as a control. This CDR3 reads CASSLEGRGMNTEAFF. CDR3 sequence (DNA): TGCGCCAGCAGCTTGGAGGGCAGGGGGATGAACACTGAAGCTTTCTTT. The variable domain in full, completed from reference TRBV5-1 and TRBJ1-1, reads KAGVTQTPRYLIKTRGQQVTLSCSPISGHRSVSWYQQTPGQGLQFLFEYFSETQRNKGNFPGRFSGRQFSNSRSEMNVSTLELGDSALYLCASSLEGRGMNTEAFFGQGTRLTVV.